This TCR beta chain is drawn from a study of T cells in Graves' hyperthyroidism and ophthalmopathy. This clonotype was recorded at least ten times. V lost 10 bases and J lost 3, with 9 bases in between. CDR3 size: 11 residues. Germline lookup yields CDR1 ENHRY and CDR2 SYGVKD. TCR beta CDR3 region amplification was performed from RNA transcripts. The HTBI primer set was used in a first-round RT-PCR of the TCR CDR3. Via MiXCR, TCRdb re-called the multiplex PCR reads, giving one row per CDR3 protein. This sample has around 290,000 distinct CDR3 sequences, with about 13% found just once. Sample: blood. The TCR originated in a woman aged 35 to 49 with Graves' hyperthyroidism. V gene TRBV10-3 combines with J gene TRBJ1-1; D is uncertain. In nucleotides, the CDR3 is TGTGCCACCTTAGACCACACTGAAGCTTTCTTT. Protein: CATLDHTEAFF.